A selection of T cell receptor beta chains follows, all from one sample in a study of T-cell memory formation after mild COVID-19. One entry per CDR3 protein, called by TCRdb with MiXCR from the 5' RACE reads. The data hold roughly 250,000 distinct CDR3 sequences, with around 15% observed a single time. Material: PBMCs or a T cell subset sorted from them (not recorded which). The receptor source for this set is a man in his late teens or twenties who had mild COVID-19 (a few samples of this study predate the infection). Cell type and time point are not known. Each CDR3 is given with its conserved first and last residue. D genes are given only for firm matches. For some rows the clone size is stated as once, few or many, or as a class when expanded; others skip it.

v_call	d_call	j_call	clone_size	cdr3_aa	cdr3_nt
TRBV5-1	TRBD1	TRBJ2-1	many	CASARDRGQYEQFF	TGCGCCAGCGCCCGGGACAGGGGCCAATATGAGCAGTTCTTC
TRBV7-2	TRBD2	TRBJ2-1	.	CASSFLAGGNYNEQFF	TGTGCCAGCAGCTTTCTGGCGGGGGGGAACTACAATGAGCAGTTCTTC
TRBV6-5	.	TRBJ2-1	few	CASRPRTGFNEQFF	TGTGCCAGCAGACCAAGAACAGGGTTCAATGAGCAGTTCTTC
TRBV13	TRBD1	TRBJ2-1	.	CASSSKQGPFRHEQFF	TGTGCCAGCAGCTCGAAACAGGGGCCCTTTCGGCATGAGCAGTTCTTC
TRBV4-3	.	TRBJ2-3	few	CASSQVLGSTDTQYF	TGCGCCAGCAGCCAAGTTCTGGGAAGCACAGATACGCAGTATTTT
TRBV19	.	TRBJ1-5	few	CASSIRDPRNQPQHF	TGTGCCAGTAGTATTCGGGACCCACGCAATCAGCCCCAGCATTTT
TRBV7-2	TRBD2	TRBJ2-3	many	CASSTRLAGMTDTQYF	TGTGCCAGCAGCACCCGTCTAGCGGGGATGACAGATACGCAGTATTTT
TRBV6-2/TRBV6-3	.	TRBJ2-7	few	CASSDQGYEQYF	TGTGCCAGCAGCGATCAGGGCTACGAGCAGTACTTC
TRBV12-3/TRBV12-4	.	TRBJ2-4	few	CASSLGANIQYF	TGTGCCAGCAGTTTGGGAGCGAACATTCAGTACTTC
TRBV20-1	.	TRBJ2-6	few	CSAVRFQAGANVLTF	TGCAGTGCCGTGAGGTTTCAGGCTGGGGCCAACGTCCTGACTTTC
TRBV5-1	.	TRBJ1-6	.	CASSLLNSPLHF	TGCGCCAGCAGCTTGTTGAATTCACCCCTCCACTTT
TRBV2	.	TRBJ1-6	.	CASTLRGYSPLHF	TGTGCCAGCACCCTCAGGGGTTATTCACCCCTCCACTTT
TRBV7-2	.	TRBJ2-3	.	CASSSSGLVVNTQYF	TGTGCCAGCAGCTCTTCCGGTCTAGTTGTAAATACGCAGTATTTT
TRBV13	.	TRBJ1-1	.	CASGRRLNTEAFF	TGTGCCAGCGGGAGACGGTTGAACACTGAAGCTTTCTTT
TRBV4-3	.	TRBJ2-3	few	CASSQGPAGPPGTQYF	TGCGCCAGCAGCCAAGGCCCGGCAGGGCCACCGGGTACGCAGTATTTT
TRBV6-5	.	TRBJ1-2	few	CASRTDHNYGYTF	TGTGCCAGCCGGACAGACCATAACTATGGCTACACCTTC
TRBV7-8	.	TRBJ2-5	few	CASSLVNSAETQYF	TGTGCCAGCAGCTTAGTTAACAGCGCTGAGACCCAGTACTTC
TRBV12-3/TRBV12-4	.	TRBJ1-2	.	CASSQNPPGGYTF	TGTGCCAGCAGCCAAAACCCCCCCGGTGGCTACACCTTC
TRBV20-1	TRBD2	TRBJ2-3	.	CSASGSGGDTQYF	TGCAGTGCTAGCGGTAGCGGGGGAGATACGCAGTATTTT
TRBV10-3	TRBD2	TRBJ2-7	few	CAISEVSGRSYEQYF	TGTGCCATCAGTGAAGTTAGCGGGAGATCCTACGAGCAGTACTTC
TRBV3-1	.	TRBJ1-1	few	CASSQGGNLGAFF	TGTGCCAGCAGCCAAGGAGGTAATCTTGGAGCTTTCTTT
TRBV21-1	.	TRBJ1-5	.	CASSPKRPSGTRNSNQPQHF	TGTGCCAGCAGCCCAAAGAGGCCCTCGGGGACACGGAATAGCAATCAGCCCCAGCATTTT
TRBV5-1	.	TRBJ2-6	.	CASSLEHLSGANVLTF	TGCGCCAGCAGCTTGGAACACCTTTCTGGGGCCAACGTCCTGACTTTC
TRBV11-1	.	TRBJ2-3	many	CASRGFTDTQYF	TGTGCCAGCAGGGGGTTCACAGATACGCAGTATTTT
TRBV28	.	TRBJ2-3	.	CASIRDTGTDTQYF	TGTGCCAGCATCCGGGACACCGGCACAGATACGCAGTATTTT
TRBV5-1	TRBD1	TRBJ1-2	.	CASSSHGQGKSGYTF	TGCGCCAGCAGTTCTCACGGACAGGGTAAATCTGGCTACACCTTC
TRBV7-8	TRBD1	TRBJ1-5	few	CASTTNRGDQPQHF	TGTGCCAGCACCACCAACAGGGGGGATCAGCCCCAGCATTTT
TRBV7-4	.	TRBJ1-4	few	CASSLGISSLRNEKLFF	TGTGCCAGCAGCTTAGGCATATCTAGCCTCAGGAATGAAAAACTGTTTTTT
TRBV12-3/TRBV12-4	.	TRBJ1-4	few	CASSLVREKLFF	TGTGCCAGCAGTTTGGTCAGGGAAAAACTGTTTTTT
TRBV20-1	.	TRBJ1-6	few	CSAELSSYNSPLHF	TGCAGTGCTGAGCTCAGCTCCTATAATTCACCCCTCCACTTT
TRBV10-2	.	TRBJ1-2	few	CASRGPTGNGYTF	TGCGCCAGCAGGGGGCCGACAGGCAATGGCTACACCTTC
TRBV7-2	.	TRBJ1-6	.	CASSLGPEAPLHF	TGTGCCAGCAGCTTAGGGCCAGAGGCGCCCCTCCACTTT
TRBV7-8	TRBD2	TRBJ2-3	.	CASSLTSVTDTQYF	TGTGCCAGCAGCCTGACTAGCGTCACAGATACGCAGTATTTT
TRBV7-2	.	TRBJ2-3	many	CASSFSPSTDTQYF	TGTGCCAGCAGCTTCAGCCCTAGCACAGATACGCAGTATTTT
TRBV19	TRBD1	TRBJ1-2	.	CASLGTGIYGYTF	TGTGCCAGTTTGGGGACAGGAATCTATGGCTACACCTTC
TRBV20-1	.	TRBJ1-2	.	CSAIPGSPRYGYTF	TGCAGTGCTATACCGGGATCCCCCCGGTATGGCTACACCTTC
TRBV5-1	.	TRBJ2-7	.	CASSLSSGPISYEQYF	TGCGCCAGCAGCTTGTCCAGCGGGCCAATCTCCTACGAGCAGTACTTC
TRBV12-3/TRBV12-4	.	TRBJ1-2	few	CASNPGQNYGYTF	TGTGCCAGCAACCCGGGACAAAACTATGGCTACACCTTC
TRBV5-4	.	TRBJ2-7	few	CASSQVGSYEQYF	TGTGCCAGCAGCCAAGTCGGTTCCTACGAGCAGTACTTC
TRBV4-3	.	TRBJ2-1	.	CASSQDQGAGRFGQFF	TGCGCCAGCAGCCAAGATCAAGGGGCCGGACGTTTTGGGCAGTTCTTC
TRBV6-1	.	TRBJ2-5	.	CASSESYPQETQYF	TGTGCCAGCAGTGAGTCCTACCCCCAAGAGACCCAGTACTTC
TRBV5-1	.	TRBJ2-3	.	CASSSQGWGTDTQYF	TGCGCCAGCAGCTCGCAGGGATGGGGAACAGATACGCAGTATTTT
TRBV20-1	.	TRBJ1-2	few	CSARVGLLTNYGYTF	TGCAGTGCTAGAGTGGGCCTACTCACTAACTATGGCTACACCTTC
TRBV11-2	.	TRBJ2-3	.	CASSTVSGSDTQYF	TGTGCCAGCAGCACCGTATCTGGATCGGATACGCAGTATTTT
TRBV4-2	TRBD1	TRBJ1-4	few	CASSPGDRQVSNEKLFF	TGTGCCAGCAGCCCTGGGGACAGACAAGTTTCTAATGAAAAACTGTTTTTT
TRBV12-3/TRBV12-4	TRBD1	TRBJ1-5	few	CASSLVGQGNQPQHF	TGTGCCAGCAGTTTAGTAGGACAGGGTAATCAGCCCCAGCATTTT
TRBV21-1	.	TRBJ1-3	.	CASRERRGPSGNTIYF	TGTGCCAGCAGGGAAAGGAGAGGGCCCTCTGGAAACACCATATATTTT
TRBV2	.	TRBJ1-4	.	CASSGTAIKLFF	TGTGCCAGCAGCGGGACTGCCATTAAACTGTTTTTT